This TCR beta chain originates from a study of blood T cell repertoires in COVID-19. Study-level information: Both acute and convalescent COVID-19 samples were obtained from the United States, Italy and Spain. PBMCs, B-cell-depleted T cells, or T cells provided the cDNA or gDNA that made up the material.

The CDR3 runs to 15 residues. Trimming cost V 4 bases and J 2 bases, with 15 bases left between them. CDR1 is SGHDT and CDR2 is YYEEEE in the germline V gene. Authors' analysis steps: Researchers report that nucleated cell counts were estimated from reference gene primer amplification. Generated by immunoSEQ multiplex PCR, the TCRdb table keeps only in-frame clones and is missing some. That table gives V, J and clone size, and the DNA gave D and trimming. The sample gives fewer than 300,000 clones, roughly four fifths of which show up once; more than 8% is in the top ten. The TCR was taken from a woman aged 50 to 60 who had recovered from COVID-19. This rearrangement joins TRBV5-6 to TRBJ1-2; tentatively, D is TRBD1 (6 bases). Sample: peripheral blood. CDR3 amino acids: CASSALQGLNYGYTF. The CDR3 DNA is TGTGCCAGCAGCGCTTTACAGGGTCTGAACTATGGCTACACCTTC. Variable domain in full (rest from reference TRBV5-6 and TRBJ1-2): DAGVTQSPTHLIKTRGQQVTLRCSPKSGHDTVSWYQQALGQGPQFIFQYYEEEERQRGNFPDRFSGHQFPNYSSELNVNALLLGDSALYLCASSALQGLNYGYTFGSGTRLTVV.